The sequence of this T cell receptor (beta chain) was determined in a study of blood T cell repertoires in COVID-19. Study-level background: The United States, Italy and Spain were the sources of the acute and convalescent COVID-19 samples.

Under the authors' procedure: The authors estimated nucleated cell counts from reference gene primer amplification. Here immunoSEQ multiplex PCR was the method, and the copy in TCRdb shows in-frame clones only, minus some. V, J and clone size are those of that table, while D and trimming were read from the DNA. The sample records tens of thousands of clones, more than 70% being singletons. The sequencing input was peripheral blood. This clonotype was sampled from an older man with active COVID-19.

The CDR3 region has the DNA TGTGCCAGCACCGACAGGGTCGGCGAGCAGTACTTC. It encodes CASTDRVGEQYF. V and J are TRBV3-1 (or the pseudogene TRBV3-2) and TRBJ2-7, with TRBD1 matching over 7 bases. The ends lost 7 bases at V and 6 bases at J; junction bases unmatched: 6. The germline V gene encodes CDR1 LGHDT and CDR2 YNNKEL (reference sequence). CDR3 length: 12 residues.